The 23 T cell receptor beta chains in this list originate from one sample, sequenced in a study of T-cell memory formation after mild COVID-19 (dated by TCRdb to the early 2020s). The library was built by means of 5' RACE. Sequencer: Illumina NovaSeq 6000. The public reads were run again by TCRdb, first through fastp at Q25 and then through MiXCR, and only productive beta chains were kept. When rows share a CDR3 protein, they turn into one entry using the most common DNA and genes. For this sample there are about 84,000 distinct CDR3 sequences; about 15% appear just once. The top ten clonotypes cover roughly 33% of the sample. The sequenced sample was PBMCs or a T cell subset sorted from them (not recorded which). The origin of the receptors is an adult woman who had mild COVID-19 (a few samples of this study predate the infection). The sample titles of this study are shuffled in the database, so cell type and time point are left out; the donor was told from shared clones.

This rearrangement joins TRBV5-6 to TRBJ2-4; D is perhaps TRBD1 (6 bases). This CDR3 is built from 16 residues. The V and J ends lost 0 bases and 0 bases respectively, with 10 bases between them. CDR1 is SGHDT, CDR2 YYEEEE, per germline. Here the CDR3 reads CASSLGQGIAKNIQYF. The CDR3 DNA follows: TGTGCCAGCAGCTTGGGGCAGGGGATAGCCAAAAACATTCAGTACTTC.

The genes are TRBV6-5 and TRBJ2-7, with D maybe TRBD2 (6 bases). The CDR3 totals 15 residues. Germline loops: CDR1 MNHEY, CDR2 SVGAGI. The ends were cut back, 6 bases at V and 0 bases at J, with 15 bases in the middle. The CDR3 DNA follows: TGTGCCAGCAGGGAGACGGGGGTGTTCTCCTACGAGCAGTACTTC. Encoded protein: CASRETGVFSYEQYF.

This clonotype was found many times. The CDR3 spells CASSFGQGYEQYF. The DNA for the CDR3 is TGTGCCAGCAGCTTCGGACAGGGCTACGAGCAGTACTTC. The chain recombines TRBV7-2 with TRBJ2-7, with 8 positions matching TRBD1. In germline, CDR1 is SGHTA, CDR2 FQGNSA. Losses at the gene ends were 3 bases for V and 3 bases for J; bases not matched to a gene: 1. This CDR3 has 13 residues.

The J gene is TRBJ2-3, the V gene TRBV24-1; TRBD2 is a possible D gene (7 bases). Trimming stripped 5 bases from V and 5 bases from J, with 22 bases between. The germline V gene encodes CDR1 KGHDR and CDR2 SFDVKD. The CDR3 length is 17 residues. As DNA, the CDR3 is TGTGCCACCAGTGCCGTAGGGGGAGGGCCCACGAGAGATACGCAGTATTTT. Encoded protein: CATSAVGGGPTRDTQYF.

The chain joins TRBV11-3 to TRBJ1-1; no clear D. V was shortened by 6 bases and J by 1 base, with 9 bases between the two germline ends. CDR3 length: 13 residues. The germline gives CDR1 SGHNT, CDR2 YENEEA. The CDR3 spells CASRSPPNTEAFF. CDR3 nucleotides: TGTGCCAGCAGATCCCCTCCGAACACTGAAGCTTTCTTT. Based on the CDR3 plus reference TRBV11-3 and TRBJ1-1, the full variable domain is EAGVVQSPRYKIIEKKQPVAFWCNPISGHNTLYWYLQNLGQGPELLIRYENEEAVDDSQLPKDRFSAERLKGVDSTLKIQPAELGDSAVYLCASRSPPNTEAFFGQGTRLTVV.

This clonotype has a handful of counts. The gene calls are TRBV29-1 and TRBJ2-4; TRBD1 is a possible D gene (6 bases). V was trimmed by 8 bases and J by 1 base, leaving 18 bases between them. This CDR3 is built from 15 residues. Germline assignment: CDR1 SQVTM and CDR2 ANQGSEA. In DNA, the CDR3 is TGCAGCTATATACCAGAGGGGGAGGCCAAAAACATTCAGTACTTC. It encodes CSYIPEGEAKNIQYF. Drawing the rest from reference TRBV29-1 and TRBJ2-4, the complete variable domain is SAVISQKPSRDICQRGTSLTIQCQVDSQVTMMFWYRQQPGQSLTLIATANQGSEATYESGFVIDKFPISRPNLTFSTLTVSNMSPEDSSIYLCSYIPEGEAKNIQYFGAGTRLSVL.

This chain joins TRBV12-3 or TRBV12-4 and TRBJ2-4; 14 bases fit TRBD2. V shed 7 bases and J 6 bases; nucleotides not matched to a gene: 8. The CDR3 covers 16 residues. CDR3 residues: CASTPGLAGAGNIQYF. The CDR3 bases are TGTGCCAGCACCCCGGGACTAGCGGGAGCAGGAAACATTCAGTACTTC.

This clonotype has more than one count but fewer than ten. V is TRBV7-9 and J is TRBJ2-1; D unclear. Germline CDR1 SEHNR, CDR2 FQNEAQ (reference sequence). The CDR3 extends over 12 amino acids. Trimming shortened V by 7 bases and J by 7 bases, and 11 bases separated the two germline ends. The DNA of the CDR3 is TGTGCCAGCACCTTCGCCTTTAATGAGCAGTTCTTC. Its translation: CASTFAFNEQFF. Filled out from reference TRBV7-9 and TRBJ2-1, the complete variable domain reads DTGVSQNPRHKITKRGQNVTFRCDPISEHNRLYWYRQTLGQGPEFLTYFQNEAQLEKSRLLSDRFSAERPKGSFSTLEIQRTEQGDSAMYLCASTFAFNEQFFGPGTRLTVL.

The rearrangement links TRBV27 to TRBJ1-5; D may be TRBD1 (5 bases). This CDR3 is built from 16 residues. Germline CDR1 MNHEY, CDR2 SMNVEV (reference sequence). Trimming removed 8 bases at V and 2 bases at J, with 19 bases between. The CDR3: CASGPGVGVGNQPQHF. CDR3 in DNA: TGTGCCAGCGGTCCTGGGGTGGGGGTTGGCAATCAGCCCCAGCATTTT.

V usage is TRBV5-1 and J usage is TRBJ1-6, with 7 bases lining up with TRBD1. Germline CDR1 is SGHRS and CDR2 is YFSETQ. With V trimmed by 0 bases and J by 6 bases, 9 bases remained unmatched. CDR3 length equals 17 residues. CDR3 in amino acids: CASSLVGGTVSNSPLHF. In nucleotides, the CDR3 is TGCGCCAGCAGCTTGGTTGGTGGGACAGTATCTAATTCACCCCTCCACTTT.

The chain has TRBV4-3 and TRBJ2-3; 12 bases are shared with TRBD2. The germline V gene encodes CDR1 LGHNA and CDR2 YSLEER. V dropped 4 bases and J dropped 6; count of bases not matched to a gene: 5. This CDR3 comprises 15 residues. The CDR3 sequence is CASSPTSGSLDTQYF. DNA for the CDR3: TGCGCCAGCAGCCCGACTAGCGGGAGCCTCGATACGCAGTATTTT.

The V gene is TRBV11-2, the J gene TRBJ2-3; D gene uncertain. Trimming took off 5 bases at V and 2 bases at J, with 17 bases between the two ends. From germline, CDR1 is SGHAT and CDR2 FQNNGV. The length of the CDR3 is 16 residues. Here the CDR3 DNA reads TGTGCCAGCAGCCTCGTCGATTACTCGCCCACAGATACGCAGTATTTT. Residues: CASSLVDYSPTDTQYF.

The chain couples TRBV9 to TRBJ2-2, with TRBD2 matching 8 bases. CDR1 is SGDLS and CDR2 is YYNGEE in the germline V gene. The junction had 6 bases not matched to a gene; V was cut back by 2 bases and J by 0 bases. This CDR3 is 17 amino acids long. Here the CDR3 reads CASSVSLAGSNTGELFF. CDR3 coding DNA: TGTGCCAGCAGCGTTAGCTTAGCGGGATCGAACACCGGGGAGCTGTTTTTT.

This clonotype was counted between two and nine times. This chain joins TRBV27 and TRBJ2-4, with 8 positions matching TRBD1. The germline CDR1 and CDR2 sequences are MNHEY and SMNVEV (reference sequence). The CDR3 is 15 residues long. The V and J ends lost 5 bases and 6 bases, in that order; junction bases with no gene match: 9. The CDR3 sequence: CASSIQGGEVNIQYF. DNA for the CDR3: TGTGCCAGCAGTATACAGGGGGGAGAAGTAAACATTCAGTACTTC.

This clonotype was recorded many times. The rearrangement uses TRBV7-9 and TRBJ2-3; a weak D match, TRBD2 (5 bases). The CDR3 consists of 15 residues. The germline CDR1 and CDR2 sequences are SEHNR and FQNEAQ (reference sequence). V was cut by 4 bases and J by 5 bases, with 16 bases left in between. The CDR3 sequence: CASSSPLLAGDTQYF. The CDR3 DNA is TGTGCCAGCAGCTCACCGCTTCTAGCAGGAGATACGCAGTATTTT. The complete variable domain, with remaining parts taken from reference TRBV7-9 and TRBJ2-3, reads DTGVSQNPRHKITKRGQNVTFRCDPISEHNRLYWYRQTLGQGPEFLTYFQNEAQLEKSRLLSDRFSAERPKGSFSTLEIQRTEQGDSAMYLCASSSPLLAGDTQYFGPGTRLTVL.

This clonotype was seen a few times. The V gene is TRBV5-1, the J gene TRBJ1-1, with 8 bases lining up with TRBD1. CDR1 SGHRS and CDR2 YFSETQ come from the germline V gene. This CDR3 spans 14 amino acids. After removal of 4 bases from V and 1 base from J, the junction contained 3 bases not matched to a gene. Here the CDR3 reads CASSPDRANTEAFF. DNA for the CDR3: TGCGCCAGCAGCCCGGACAGGGCGAACACTGAAGCTTTCTTT.

There are a few counts of this clonotype. The gene calls are TRBV7-9 and TRBJ1-1; maybe TRBD1 (6 bases). V lost 4 bases and J 0 bases, leaving 15 bases between the germline ends. The CDR3 runs 16 residues. Germline values: CDR1 SEHNR, CDR2 FQNEAQ (reference sequence). The CDR3 nucleotides are TGTGCCAGCAGCTCTATCCACAGGGCCATGAACACTGAAGCTTTCTTT. Protein sequence: CASSSIHRAMNTEAFF.

The chain joins TRBV24-1 to TRBJ2-2; 8 bases are a match to TRBD1. CDR3 length: 15 residues. CDR1 KGHDR and CDR2 SFDVKD come from the germline V gene. V was pared by 9 bases and J by 3 bases, with 8 bases of the junction left unmatched. The CDR3 DNA follows: TGTGCCACCTCTCCCGGGACAGGAGACACCGGGGAGCTGTTTTTT. It is translated as CATSPGTGDTGELFF.

This clonotype was counted only a few times. V usage is TRBV7-6 and J usage is TRBJ1-4; the D gene is possibly TRBD1 (6 bases). The CDR3 totals 17 residues. The V gene's germline CDR1 is SGHVS and CDR2 FNYEAQ. Trimming removed 1 base at V and 8 bases at J, with 20 bases between. The CDR3 nucleotides read TGTGCCAGCAGCTTAGGCGTGGGGGCCCTAAGCGAGGAAAAACTGTTTTTT. Translating it yields CASSLGVGALSEEKLFF.

The V call is TRBV6-1, the J call TRBJ2-1; 12 positions agree with TRBD2. Germline assignment: CDR1 MNHNS and CDR2 SASEGT. Germline trimming cut 6 bases from V and 4 bases from J; bases unmatched to any gene: 7. The CDR3 spans 16 residues. The CDR3 here is CASSATSGGPYNEQFF. CDR3 sequence (DNA): TGTGCCAGCAGCGCGACTAGCGGGGGCCCGTACAATGAGCAGTTCTTC.

The DNA for the CDR3 is TGTGCCACCAGTGATGCGACCGGGACAGGGATCCACGAGCAGTACTTC. This sequence encodes CATSDATGTGIHEQYF. This chain links TRBV24-1 with TRBJ2-7; TRBD1 aligns across 9 bases. The CDR3 covers 16 residues. CDR1 is KGHDR, CDR2 SFDVKD, per germline. J was trimmed by 5 bases and V by 3 bases; bases with no gene match: 10.

This sequence joins TRBV7-9 and TRBJ1-4; D perhaps matches TRBD1 (6 bases). Per germline, CDR1 SEHNR and CDR2 FQNEAQ (reference sequence). The CDR3 loop spans 15 amino acids. The V gene lost 5 bases and the J gene lost 1 base, with 11 bases spanning the gap. The CDR3 DNA is TGTGCCAGCAGCACCTCGACAGGAACTAATGAAAAACTGTTTTTT. This gives the protein CASSTSTGTNEKLFF.

Only a few counts were recorded for this clonotype. This chain uses TRBV4-2 with TRBJ2-1, with TRBD2 matching 12 bases. The CDR3 runs to 15 residues. J gave up 9 bases and V 3 bases, and 6 bases lay outside the gene matches. Per the germline V gene, CDR1 is LGHNA and CDR2 is YNFKEQ. CDR3 in DNA: TGTGCCAGCAGCCAGACGACTAGCGGGAGTTTTGAGCAGTTCTTC. It specifies CASSQTTSGSFEQFF.